Listed below are T cell receptor beta chains from one sample, sequenced in a study of cytomegalovirus exposure and HLA in healthy donors. TCRdb keeps only in-frame clones here, not all; method: immunoSEQ multiplex PCR. The sample lists about 57,000 clones; 80% to 95% were seen once. What was sequenced was PBMCs. All receptors come from a woman aged 18-29 years in good health and CMV-seronegative. Both conserved end residues are part of each CDR3. The D gene is left open where the match is weak. Some rows mark clone size as missing; the rest say once, few, many or name a class of expanded clone.

j_gene: TRBJ2-4
abundance: NA
v_gene: TRBV7-2
d_gene: NA
CDR3aa: CASSPTTALAKNIQYF
CDR3nt: TGTGCCAGCAGCCCTACTACCGCTCTAGCCAAAAACATTCAGTACTTC

j_gene: TRBJ2-1
abundance: NA
v_gene: TRBV9
d_gene: NA
CDR3aa: CASSVQGLGIYEQFF
CDR3nt: TGTGCCAGCAGCGTACAGGGCCTAGGTATCTATGAGCAGTTCTTC

j_gene: TRBJ1-1
abundance: NA
v_gene: TRBV7-6
d_gene: NA
CDR3aa: CASSSRQNTEAFF
CDR3nt: TGTGCCAGCAGCTCGAGACAGAACACTGAAGCTTTCTTT

j_gene: TRBJ2-7
abundance: NA
v_gene: TRBV5-4
d_gene: NA
CDR3aa: CASSFGHYEQYF
CDR3nt: TGTGCCAGCAGCTTTGGGCACTACGAGCAGTACTTC

j_gene: TRBJ2-7
abundance: NA
v_gene: TRBV7-8
d_gene: TRBD2
CDR3aa: CASSLGASGGYEQYF
CDR3nt: TGTGCCAGCAGCTTAGGGGCTAGCGGGGGGTACGAGCAGTACTTC

j_gene: TRBJ2-5
abundance: NA
v_gene: TRBV28
d_gene: TRBD1
CDR3aa: CASSTWDRSFQETQYF
CDR3nt: TGTGCCAGCAGCACCTGGGACAGGAGCTTCCAAGAGACCCAGTACTTC

j_gene: TRBJ2-4
abundance: many
v_gene: TRBV13
d_gene: TRBD2
CDR3aa: CASSLATSGDVNIQYF
CDR3nt: TGTGCCAGCAGCTTAGCGACTAGCGGGGACGTAAACATTCAGTACTTC

j_gene: TRBJ1-2
abundance: NA
v_gene: TRBV7-9
d_gene: TRBD1
CDR3aa: CASSSTDRGSLYGYTF
CDR3nt: TGTGCCAGCAGCTCTACGGACAGGGGGAGTCTCTATGGCTACACCTTC

j_gene: TRBJ1-1
abundance: NA
v_gene: TRBV2
d_gene: NA
CDR3aa: CASSALGGTEAFF
CDR3nt: TGTGCCAGCAGTGCGCTGGGGGGCACTGAAGCTTTCTTT

j_gene: TRBJ2-1
abundance: NA
v_gene: TRBV14
d_gene: NA
CDR3aa: CASSQGAHYNEQFF
CDR3nt: TGTGCCAGCAGCCAGGGGGCCCACTACAATGAGCAGTTCTTC

j_gene: TRBJ1-5
abundance: NA
v_gene: TRBV5-6
d_gene: NA
CDR3aa: CASSLGQGYQPQHF
CDR3nt: TGTGCCAGCAGCCTAGGGCAGGGATATCAGCCCCAGCATTTT

j_gene: TRBJ2-5
abundance: NA
v_gene: TRBV5-6
d_gene: TRBD2
CDR3aa: CASSQVAGGGTQYF
CDR3nt: TGTGCCAGCAGCCAGGTAGCGGGGGGCGGGACCCAGTACTTC

j_gene: TRBJ1-5
abundance: NA
v_gene: TRBV19
d_gene: NA
CDR3aa: CASKIAVSNQPQHF
CDR3nt: TGTGCCAGTAAAATAGCAGTTAGCAATCAGCCCCAGCATTTT

j_gene: TRBJ1-3
abundance: NA
v_gene: TRBV6-1
d_gene: NA
CDR3aa: CASSESQGNTIYF
CDR3nt: TGTGCCAGCAGTGAATCGCAGGGAAACACCATATATTTT

j_gene: TRBJ1-2
abundance: NA
v_gene: TRBV14
d_gene: NA
CDR3aa: CAILISGRGYTF
CDR3nt: TGTGCCATCCTCATCTCTGGGAGGGGCTACACCTTC

j_gene: TRBJ2-3
abundance: once
v_gene: TRBV29-1
d_gene: TRBD2
CDR3aa: CSGAASGITDTQYF
CDR3nt: TGCAGCGGGGCGGCAAGCGGGATCACAGATACGCAGTATTTT

j_gene: TRBJ2-5
abundance: NA
v_gene: TRBV10-3
d_gene: TRBD2
CDR3aa: CAISGTSGGQETQYF
CDR3nt: TGTGCCATCAGTGGGACTAGCGGGGGCCAAGAGACCCAGTACTTC

j_gene: TRBJ1-3
abundance: NA
v_gene: TRBV7-9
d_gene: TRBD1
CDR3aa: CASSSDRTGNTIYF
CDR3nt: TGTGCCAGCAGCTCGGACAGGACTGGAAACACCATATATTTT

j_gene: TRBJ1-3
abundance: NA
v_gene: TRBV7-9
d_gene: NA
CDR3aa: CASSLTSSGNTIYF
CDR3nt: TGTGCCAGCAGCTTAACGAGCTCTGGAAACACCATATATTTT

j_gene: TRBJ1-2
abundance: NA
v_gene: TRBV29-1
d_gene: NA
CDR3aa: CSVLTGNYGYTF
CDR3nt: TGCAGCGTGCTGACAGGCAACTATGGCTACACCTTC

j_gene: TRBJ2-3
abundance: once
v_gene: TRBV15
d_gene: NA
CDR3aa: CATSRDPEDTQYF
CDR3nt: TGTGCCACCAGCAGAGACCCCGAGGATACGCAGTATTTT

j_gene: TRBJ2-1
abundance: NA
v_gene: TRBV19
d_gene: TRBD2
CDR3aa: CASSIVAGRGNEQFF
CDR3nt: TGTGCCAGTAGTATCGTAGCGGGAAGAGGGAATGAGCAGTTCTTC

j_gene: TRBJ2-2
abundance: NA
v_gene: TRBV6-4
d_gene: TRBD1
CDR3aa: CASKDRADTGELFF
CDR3nt: TGTGCCAGCAAGGACAGGGCGGACACCGGGGAGCTGTTTTTT

j_gene: TRBJ1-1
abundance: NA
v_gene: TRBV30
d_gene: NA
CDR3aa: CAWSVGGGTEAFF
CDR3nt: TGTGCCTGGAGTGTAGGGGGGGGCACTGAAGCTTTCTTT

j_gene: TRBJ2-1
abundance: NA
v_gene: TRBV6-5
d_gene: TRBD2
CDR3aa: CASRGLAGDEQFF
CDR3nt: TGTGCCAGCAGGGGACTAGCGGGGGATGAGCAGTTCTTC